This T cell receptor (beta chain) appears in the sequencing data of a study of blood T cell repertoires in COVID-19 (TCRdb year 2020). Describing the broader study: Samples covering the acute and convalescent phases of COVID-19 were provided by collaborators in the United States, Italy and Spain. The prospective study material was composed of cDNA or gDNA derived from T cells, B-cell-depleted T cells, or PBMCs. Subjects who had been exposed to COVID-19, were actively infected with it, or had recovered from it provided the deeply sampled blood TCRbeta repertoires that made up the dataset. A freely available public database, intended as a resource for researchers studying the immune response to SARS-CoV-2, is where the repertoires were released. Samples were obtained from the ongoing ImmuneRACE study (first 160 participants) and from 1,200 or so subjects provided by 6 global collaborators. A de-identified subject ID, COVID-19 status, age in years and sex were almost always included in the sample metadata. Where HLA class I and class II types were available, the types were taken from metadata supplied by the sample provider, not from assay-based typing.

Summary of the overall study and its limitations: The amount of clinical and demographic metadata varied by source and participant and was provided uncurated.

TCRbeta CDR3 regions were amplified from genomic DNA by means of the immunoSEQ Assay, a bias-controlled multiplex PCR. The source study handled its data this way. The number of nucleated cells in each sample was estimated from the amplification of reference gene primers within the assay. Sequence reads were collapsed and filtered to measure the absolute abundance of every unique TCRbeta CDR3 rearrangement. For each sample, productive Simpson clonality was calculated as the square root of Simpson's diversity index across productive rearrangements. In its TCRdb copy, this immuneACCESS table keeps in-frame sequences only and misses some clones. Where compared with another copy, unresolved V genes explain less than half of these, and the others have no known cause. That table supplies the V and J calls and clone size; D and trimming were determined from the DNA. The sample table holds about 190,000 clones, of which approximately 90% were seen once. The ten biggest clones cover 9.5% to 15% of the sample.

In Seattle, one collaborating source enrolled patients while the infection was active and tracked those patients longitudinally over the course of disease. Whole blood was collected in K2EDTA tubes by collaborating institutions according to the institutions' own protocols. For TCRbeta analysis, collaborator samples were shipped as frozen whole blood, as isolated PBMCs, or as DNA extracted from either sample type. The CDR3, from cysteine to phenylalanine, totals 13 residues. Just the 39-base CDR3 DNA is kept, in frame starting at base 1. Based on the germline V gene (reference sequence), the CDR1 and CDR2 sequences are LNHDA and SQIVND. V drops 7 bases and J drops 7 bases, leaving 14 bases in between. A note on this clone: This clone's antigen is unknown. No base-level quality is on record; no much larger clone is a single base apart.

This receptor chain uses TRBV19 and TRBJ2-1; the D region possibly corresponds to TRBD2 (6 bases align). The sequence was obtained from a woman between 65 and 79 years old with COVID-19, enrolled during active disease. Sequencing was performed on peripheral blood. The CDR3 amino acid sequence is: CASISGGGNEQFF. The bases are TGTGCCAGTATAAGCGGTGGAGGGAATGAGCAGTTCTTC.